The 31 T cell receptor beta chains below were found in one sample sequenced in a study of a mutant IDH1 vaccine in newly diagnosed glioma. The antigens for these receptors are not known. Indicated time point: week 23, last vaccination. Each dose delivered 300 ug of mutant IDH1 20-mer peptide subcutaneously with imiquimod. The table came from immunoSEQ multiplex PCR; TCRdb's copy has only in-frame clones and leaves some out. This sample has about 44,000 clones, with 85% to 95% found just once. Sequencing was performed on PBMCs, taken from a glioma patient whose treatment included an IDH1 peptide vaccine. The receptors here all came from a man aged 50 to 59 with glioma.

This clone turned up a few times. CDR3 DNA: TGTGCCAGCAGCTTCGGGCCCCGAGGGGATGGCTACACCTTC. It is translated as CASSFGPRGDGYTF. The chain recombines TRBV5-6 with TRBJ1-2; perhaps TRBD1 as D (5 bases). Trimming removed 2 bases at V and 6 bases at J, with 14 bases between. This CDR3 is 14 amino acids long. CDR1 and CDR2 from the germline V gene are SGHDT and YYEEEE.

J is TRBJ2-1 and V is TRBV4-1, with 8 positions matching TRBD1. This CDR3 comprises 16 residues. V trimming: 0 bases; J trimming: 3 bases; junction bases outside the gene matches: 4. Per germline, CDR1 MGHRA and CDR2 YSYEKL. The CDR3 sequence is CASSQDAGGVYNEQFF. CDR3 in DNA: TGCGCCAGCAGCCAAGATGCAGGGGGCGTCTACAATGAGCAGTTCTTC.

The V and J genes are TRBV5-1 and TRBJ1-4; 11 bases fit TRBD1. J lost 7 bases, V lost 1 base, and 3 bases had no gene match. CDR3 length: 15 amino acids. CDR1 and CDR2 from the germline V gene are SGHRS and YFSETQ. DNA of the CDR3: TGCGCCAGCAGCTTGCCCGGGACAGGGGGTGAAAAACTGTTTTTT. This encodes CASSLPGTGGEKLFF.

The rearrangement joins TRBV29-1 to TRBJ1-1; D not certain. CDR1 SQVTM and CDR2 ANQGSEA come from the germline V gene. V shed 6 bases and J shed 6 bases, with 8 bases lying between them. The length of the CDR3 is 10 residues. This CDR3 is CSVPGAEAFF. CDR3 DNA sequence: TGCAGCGTCCCCGGAGCTGAAGCTTTCTTT.

This chain uses TRBV5-1 with TRBJ2-7, with 9 bases identical to TRBD2. This CDR3 is 17 amino acids long. Germline trimming cut 3 bases from V and 5 bases from J; bases unmatched to any gene: 15. Germline CDR1 reads SGHRS; CDR2 reads YFSETQ. The CDR3 coding sequence is TGCGCCAGCAGCTCTTGGCGGGGGCTAGCGGGGACAAACGAGCAGTACTTC. Amino acid sequence: CASSSWRGLAGTNEQYF. Full variable domain (remainder filled in from reference TRBV5-1 and TRBJ2-7): KAGVTQTPRYLIKTRGQQVTLSCSPISGHRSVSWYQQTPGQGLQFLFEYFSETQRNKGNFPGRFSGRQFSNSRSEMNVSTLELGDSALYLCASSSWRGLAGTNEQYFGPGTRLTVT.

This sequence joins TRBV5-1 and TRBJ2-1; TRBD1 agrees at 7 bases. Per germline, CDR1 SGHRS and CDR2 YFSETQ. This CDR3 region has 13 residues. The trim removed 0 bases at V and 8 bases at J, leaving 2 bases unmatched. CDR3 sequence reads: CASSLVGGDEQFF. For the CDR3, the DNA is TGCGCCAGCAGCTTGGTAGGGGGCGATGAGCAGTTCTTC.

This clone was counted once. The rearrangement joins TRBV5-1 to TRBJ2-2; no firm D call. Germline-derived CDR1 and CDR2 are SGHRS and YFSETQ. Trimming shortened V by 2 bases and J by 6 bases, and 26 bases separated the two germline ends. The CDR3 contains 19 residues. CDR3 nucleotides: TGCGCCAGCAGCTTCCCTACAGAGGTAGTAACCGGCTCTTCCGGGGAGCTGTTTTTT. It encodes CASSFPTEVVTGSSGELFF.

This clone is judged medium-sized. The chain links TRBV11-1 to TRBJ2-5; D is ambiguous. Germline assignment: CDR1 SGHAT and CDR2 FQDESV (reference sequence). CDR3 length equals 12 residues. The germline V and J ends were trimmed by 4 bases and 3 bases, with 6 bases remaining between them. CDR3 sequence: CASSYIKETQYF. As DNA, the CDR3 is TGTGCCAGCAGCTATATTAAAGAGACCCAGTACTTC.

The chain links TRBV5-5 to TRBJ1-1; D is perhaps TRBD1 (6 bases). The CDR3 covers 12 residues. Trimming took off 4 bases at V and 6 bases at J, with 10 bases between the two ends. From germline, CDR1 is SGHKS and CDR2 YYEKEE (reference sequence). The CDR3 protein is CASSPGTPEAFF. The CDR3 nucleotides are TGTGCCAGCAGCCCCGGGACACCTGAAGCTTTCTTT.

The V and J genes are TRBV29-1 and TRBJ2-2; 8 bases are shared with TRBD2. The CDR3 has 12 residues. The junction had 1 base not matched to a gene; V was cut back by 6 bases and J by 4 bases. Germline-derived CDR1 and CDR2 are SQVTM and ANQGSEA. The CDR3: CSVAGATGELFF. The CDR3 DNA reads TGCAGCGTAGCGGGAGCCACCGGGGAGCTGTTTTTT.

The V call is TRBV29-1, the J call TRBJ2-7; TRBD1 is a possible D gene (5 bases). The V gene lost 5 bases and the J gene lost 4 bases, with 15 bases spanning the gap. The CDR3 runs 13 residues. Germline lookup yields CDR1 SQVTM and CDR2 ANQGSEA. DNA for the CDR3: TGCAGCGTTAGGGGCAGCTCCCTATACGAGCAGTACTTC. Encoded protein: CSVRGSSLYEQYF.

This chain joins TRBV9 and TRBJ2-2; 7 nucleotides match TRBD2. The CDR3 contains 15 residues. From germline, CDR1 is SGDLS and CDR2 YYNGEE. Trimming removed 3 bases from V and 2 bases from J; junction bases left unmatched: 4. The CDR3: CASSGRTSNTGELFF. For the CDR3, the DNA is TGTGCCAGCAGCGGACGGACTAGTAACACCGGGGAGCTGTTTTTT.

This clone is medium-sized in the sample. The J gene is TRBJ1-2, the V gene TRBV21-1. TRBV21-1 is noted as a pseudogene. The CDR3 has 14 residues. In nucleotides, the CDR3 is TGTGCCAGCGGGGGCGGGGACGTGGGCTATGGCTACACCTTC. The encoded protein is CASGGGDVGYGYTF.

This clone is a singleton in its sample. The V and J genes are TRBV28 and TRBJ2-5; D may be TRBD2 (7 bases). The CDR3 runs 14 residues. CDR1 MDHEN and CDR2 SYDVKM come from the germline V gene. V lost 5 bases to trimming and J lost 5 bases, with 15 bases between them. The CDR3 loop is CASSGGALGETQYF. The CDR3 nucleotides are TGTGCCAGCAGTGGGGGGGCACTGGGGGAGACCCAGTACTTC.

The rearrangement joins TRBV27 to TRBJ2-6; D not certain. CDR3 size: 15 residues. Germline-derived CDR1 and CDR2 are MNHEY and SMNVEV (reference sequence). Trimming took 5 bases from V and 0 from J, leaving 8 bases between them. The CDR3 nucleotides are TGTGCCAGCAGTCTGAGAACCTCTGGGGCCAACGTCCTGACTTTC. Protein sequence: CASSLRTSGANVLTF.

V gene TRBV28 combines with J gene TRBJ2-2; 9 nucleotides agree with TRBD2. Germline V gene sequence: CDR1 MDHEN, CDR2 SYDVKM. The CDR3 loop spans 16 amino acids. Losses at the gene ends were 3 bases for V and 5 bases for J; bases not matched to a gene: 7. The CDR3 bases are TGTGCCAGCAGTTTTCCCAGCGGGGGGAGTACCGGGGAGCTGTTTTTT. It yields the protein CASSFPSGGSTGELFF. The full variable domain, completed using reference TRBV28 and TRBJ2-2, is DVKVTQSSRYLVKRTGEKVFLECVQDMDHENMFWYRQDPGLGLRLIYFSYDVKMKEKGDIPEGYSVSREKKERFSLILESASTNQTSMYLCASSFPSGGSTGELFFGEGSRLTVL.

This clone was detected a few times. This rearrangement joins TRBV6-4 to TRBJ2-3; the match to TRBD2 covers 9 bases. Unmatched junction bases numbered 4, after V lost 0 bases and J lost 3 bases. This CDR3 has 16 amino acids. Germline V gene sequence: CDR1 MRHNA, CDR2 SNTAGT. The CDR3 sequence: CASSDSAGGPTDTQYF. DNA for the CDR3: TGTGCCAGCAGTGACTCGGCGGGGGGGCCGACAGATACGCAGTATTTT.

This clone was found once. The J gene is TRBJ1-1, the V gene TRBV14; 11 bases fit TRBD1. Losses at the gene ends were 4 bases for V and 3 bases for J; bases not matched to a gene: 1. This CDR3 comprises 14 residues. Germline loops: CDR1 SGHDN, CDR2 FVKESK. The CDR3 loop reads CASSRTGGYTEAFF. The CDR3 coding sequence is TGTGCCAGCAGCCGGACAGGGGGCTACACTGAAGCTTTCTTT.

The gene calls are TRBV18 and TRBJ1-5; 7 bases align to TRBD1. The CDR3 sequence is 16 residues long. Per the germline V gene, CDR1 is KGHSH and CDR2 is LQKENI. With 3 bases clipped from V and 6 bases from J, the junction kept 11 bases outside the gene matches. The CDR3 nucleotides read TGTGCCAGCTCACCCACGTCAGAGGGGGCGAGTCAGCCCCAGCATTTT. This codes for CASSPTSEGASQPQHF.

The V call is TRBV5-1, the J call TRBJ2-2, with D possibly TRBD2 on 5 matching bases. The CDR3 length is 16 residues. V lost 5 bases and J 4 bases, leaving 18 bases between the germline ends. Germline V lookup: CDR1 SGHRS, CDR2 YFSETQ. Written as DNA, the CDR3 is TGCGCCAGCAGACCCCGCTCCGGGGTCGGCACCGGGGAGCTGTTTTTT. Its translation is CASRPRSGVGTGELFF.

This clone has a single count. The DNA for the CDR3 is TGTGCCAGCAGTGGTGGGACAGCTTATTACGAGCAGTACTTC. Residues: CASSGGTAYYEQYF. This chain links TRBV2 with TRBJ2-7; 7 bases are shared with TRBD1. The CDR3 totals 14 residues. V lost 4 bases to trimming and J lost 4 bases; unmatched junction nucleotides: 7. Germline V lookup: CDR1 SNHLY, CDR2 FYNNEI.

The genes are TRBV19 and TRBJ2-7; D remains unclear. The ends were cut back, 4 bases at V and 3 bases at J, with 13 bases in the middle. CDR1 LNHDA and CDR2 SQIVND come from the germline V gene (reference sequence). The CDR3 length is 14 residues. The chain's CDR3 is CASSTPGRSYEQYF. The CDR3 DNA follows: TGTGCCAGTAGTACTCCGGGCAGAAGCTACGAGCAGTACTTC.

The chain joins TRBV25-1 to TRBJ2-3, with TRBD2 as a possible D gene (5 bases). CDR1 is MGHDK and CDR2 is SYGVNS in the germline V gene. Trimming cost V 0 bases and J 1 base, with 11 bases left between them. The CDR3 runs 16 residues. CDR3 nucleotides: TGTGCCAGCAGTGAATATGACGGTAGCGGCACAGATACGCAGTATTTT. Its protein is CASSEYDGSGTDTQYF.

The rearrangement uses TRBV4-2 and TRBJ1-5; 9 bases agree with TRBD1. Unmatched junction bases numbered 0, after V lost 1 base and J lost 5 bases. CDR3 size: 14 residues. CDR1 and CDR2 (germline): LGHNA, YNFKEQ. CDR3 protein: CASSQGTGDQPQHF. The DNA for the CDR3 is TGTGCCAGCAGCCAAGGGACAGGGGATCAGCCCCAGCATTTT.

The chain couples TRBV5-1 to TRBJ2-2; D is perhaps TRBD1 or TRBD2 (5 bases each). This CDR3 spans 15 amino acids. From germline, CDR1 is SGHRS and CDR2 YFSETQ. V lost 2 bases, J lost 2 bases, and 10 bases lay in between. In nucleotides, the CDR3 is TGCGCCAGCAGCTTCTCGGGACCAAACACCGGGGAGCTGTTTTTT. It specifies CASSFSGPNTGELFF.

The chain has TRBV7-9 and TRBJ2-5; no clear D gene. The V and J ends lost 2 bases and 7 bases respectively, with 5 bases between them. There are 11 residues in the CDR3. Germline V gene sequence: CDR1 SEHNR, CDR2 FQNEAQ (reference sequence). CDR3 in DNA: TGTGCCAGCAGCTTATCAGGGACCCAGTACTTC. Its translation: CASSLSGTQYF.

This rearrangement joins TRBV29-1 to TRBJ2-5; D gene unclear. V gave up 3 bases and J gave up 5 bases, with 13 bases separating them. CDR3 size: 13 residues. Germline CDR1 is SQVTM and CDR2 is ANQGSEA. The CDR3 here is CSVESGPGETQYF. In DNA, the CDR3 is TGCAGCGTTGAGTCCGGTCCCGGGGAGACCCAGTACTTC.

The table lists this clone with a count of one. At one end the junction does not follow the germline gene, possibly because of a read error. V and J are TRBV7-8 and TRBJ1-4; TRBD1 matches 8 bases. The CDR3 consists of 16 residues. Per germline, CDR1 SGHVS and CDR2 FQNEAQ. In DNA, the CDR3 is TGTGCCAGCAGCTTAGCGCCCGGACAGGGTAGGAGGGTCCTGGTATTT. Translation gives CASSLAPGQGRRVLVF.

The chain couples TRBV5-4 to TRBJ2-1; TRBD2 matches 7 bases. The V gene's germline CDR1 is SGHNT and CDR2 YYREEE (reference sequence). J lost 7 bases, V lost 4 bases, and 14 bases had no gene match. CDR3 length: 16 residues. The CDR3 region is CASSIGTTGVGNEQFF. The CDR3 DNA follows: TGTGCCAGCAGCATCGGGACTACGGGAGTGGGTAATGAGCAGTTCTTC.

This clone was seen only once. The V and J genes are TRBV9 and TRBJ2-3, with 15 bases fitting TRBD2. Trimming cost V 2 bases and J 5 bases; bases outside gene matches: 6. Looked up from germline, CDR1 is SGDLS and CDR2 is YYNGEE. This CDR3 is 17 amino acids long. CDR3 DNA: TGTGCCAGCAGCGTGGGGGGACTAGCGGGAGGAATAGATACGCAGTATTTT. This translates into CASSVGGLAGGIDTQYF.

This chain links TRBV6-6 with TRBJ2-7, with D unresolved. The germline V gene encodes CDR1 MNHNY and CDR2 SVGAGI (reference sequence). This CDR3 spans 13 amino acids. V was pared by 2 bases and J by 6 bases, with 11 bases between. The CDR3 region is CASSYDASREQYF. The CDR3 bases are TGTGCCAGCAGTTACGACGCGTCACGCGAGCAGTACTTC.